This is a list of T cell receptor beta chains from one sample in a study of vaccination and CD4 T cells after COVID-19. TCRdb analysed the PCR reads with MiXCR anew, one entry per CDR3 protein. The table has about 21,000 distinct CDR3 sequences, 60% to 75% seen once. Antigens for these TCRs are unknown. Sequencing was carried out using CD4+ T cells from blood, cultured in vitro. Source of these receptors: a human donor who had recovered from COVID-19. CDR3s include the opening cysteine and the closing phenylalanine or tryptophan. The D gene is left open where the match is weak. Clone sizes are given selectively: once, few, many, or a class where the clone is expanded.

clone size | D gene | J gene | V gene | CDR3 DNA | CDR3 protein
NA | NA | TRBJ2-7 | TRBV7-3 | TGTGCCAGCAGCTTTGGTCCCTCCTACGAGCAGTACTTC | CASSFGPSYEQYF
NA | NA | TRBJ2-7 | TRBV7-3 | TGTGCCAGCACCCCCCAGCGGACACCAGTCTTC | CASTPQRTPVF
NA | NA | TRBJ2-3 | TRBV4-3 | TGCGCCAGCAGCCGAGACCCGCAGGTCCTCACAGATACGCAGTATTTT | CASSRDPQVLTDTQYF
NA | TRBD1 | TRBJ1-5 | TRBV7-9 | TGTGCCAGCAGCTTTAGCCCGGACAGGCACAATCAGCCCCAGCATTTT | CASSFSPDRHNQPQHF
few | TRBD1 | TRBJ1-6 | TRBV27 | TGTGCCAGCAGTTTGTATCCGACAGGGGCGAGTTCACCCCTCCACTTT | CASSLYPTGASSPLHF
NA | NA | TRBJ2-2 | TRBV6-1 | TGTGCCAGCGTCACGGGGGGCACGGGGGGGGAGCTGTTTTTT | CASVTGGTGGELFF
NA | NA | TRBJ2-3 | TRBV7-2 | TGTGCCAGCAGCTTAGTATCATTAGATACGCAGTATTTT | CASSLVSLDTQYF
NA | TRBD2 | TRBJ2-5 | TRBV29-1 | TGCAGCGTTGGATTAGCGGGAGGTCAAGAGACCCAGTACTTC | CSVGLAGGQETQYF
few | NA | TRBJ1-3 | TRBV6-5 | TGTGCCAGCAGTTATCGTACAGCTCCTGGAAACACCATATATTTT | CASSYRTAPGNTIYF
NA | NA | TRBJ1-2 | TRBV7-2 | TGTGCCAGCAGCTTAGAACCCAGGGGTTCAGTTGGCTACACCTTC | CASSLEPRGSVGYTF
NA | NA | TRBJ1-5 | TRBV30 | TGTGCCTGGAGCGGCCAGGGGAATCAGCCCCAGCATTTT | CAWSGQGNQPQHF
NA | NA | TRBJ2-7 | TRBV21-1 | TGTGCCAGCAGCAATGTATTAGCGGGTATCTTCTACGAGCAGTACTTC | CASSNVLAGIFYEQYF
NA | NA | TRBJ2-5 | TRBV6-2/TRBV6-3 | TGTGCCAGCAGTGCCCGGACGGTGTACCAAGAGACCCAGTACTTC | CASSARTVYQETQYF
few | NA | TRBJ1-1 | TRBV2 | TGTGCCAGCAGGGTACGGGCCGTCGAAGCTTTCTTT | CASRVRAVEAFF
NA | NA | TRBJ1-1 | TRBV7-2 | TGTGCCAGCAGCCCCTCGGGATTCACTGAAGCTTTCTTT | CASSPSGFTEAFF
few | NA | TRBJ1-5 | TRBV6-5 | TGTGCCAGCAGTTACCTCTGGGGCAATCAGCCCCAGCATTTT | CASSYLWGNQPQHF
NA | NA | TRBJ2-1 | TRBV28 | TGTGCCAGCAGTTTGTTAGAAAGAACTTACAATGAGCAGTTCTTC | CASSLLERTYNEQFF
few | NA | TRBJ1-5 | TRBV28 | TGTGCCAGCAGTCCCTGGGGGGGCGGGGGAAGTCAGCCCCAGCATTTT | CASSPWGGGGSQPQHF
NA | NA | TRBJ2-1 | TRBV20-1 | TGCAGTGCTAGAGAACGAGGAACCCTCTTGGGCGATGAGCAGTTCTTC | CSARERGTLLGDEQFF
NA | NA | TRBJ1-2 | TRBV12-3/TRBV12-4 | TGTGCCAGCAGTTTTGGAGGGGCTCCCTATGGCTACACCTTC | CASSFGGAPYGYTF
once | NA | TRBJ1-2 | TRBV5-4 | TGTGCCAGCAGCTTCCTACAAAGGGAGGGAGGCTACACCTTC | CASSFLQREGGYTF
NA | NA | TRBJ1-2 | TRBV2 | TGTGCCATAGGCCGGGGAACTAACTATGGCTACACCTTC | CAIGRGTNYGYTF
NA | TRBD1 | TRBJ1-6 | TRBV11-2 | TGTGCCAGCAGCTTCCAGACAGGGGGCGCTGGTTCACCCCTCCACTTT | CASSFQTGGAGSPLHF
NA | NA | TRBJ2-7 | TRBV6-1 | TGTGCCAGCAGGGAGGACGGGGGGCGCGTCGAGCAGTACTTC | CASREDGGRVEQYF
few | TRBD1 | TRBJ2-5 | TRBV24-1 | TGTGCCACCAGTGACTCCGGGACAGGGGTTAGAGAGACCCAGTACTTC | CATSDSGTGVRETQYF
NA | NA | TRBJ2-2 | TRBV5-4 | TGTGCCAGCAGCCCCTCGAGGCAGGCGAACACCGGGGAGCTGTTTTTT | CASSPSRQANTGELFF
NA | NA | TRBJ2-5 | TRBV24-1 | TGTGCCACCAGTGATTTGGGGATCGTCCCGGAGACCCAGTACTTC | CATSDLGIVPETQYF
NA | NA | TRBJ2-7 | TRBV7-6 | TGTGCCAGCAGCTTAGTTGGGGGTTCCTACGAGCAGTACTTC | CASSLVGGSYEQYF
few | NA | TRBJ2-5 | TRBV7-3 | TGTGCCAGCAGCCCCTTTCCAGGAGAGACCCAGTACTTC | CASSPFPGETQYF
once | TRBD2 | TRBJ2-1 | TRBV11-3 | TGTGCCAGCAGCTCTCAGCGGGAGGGGTCGAATGAGCAGTTCTTC | CASSSQREGSNEQFF
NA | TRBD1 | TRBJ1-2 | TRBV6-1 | TGTGCCAGCACCTCCACCCTCGGGACAGGGTATATTGGCTACACCTTC | CASTSTLGTGYIGYTF
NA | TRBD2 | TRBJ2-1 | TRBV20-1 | TGCAGTGCTAGCGCTAGCGGGAGGATTTATGAGCAGTTCTTC | CSASASGRIYEQFF
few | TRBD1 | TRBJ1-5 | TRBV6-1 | TGTGCCAGCAGGGCGGGACAGGGGGGGAGTCAGCCCCAGCATTTT | CASRAGQGGSQPQHF
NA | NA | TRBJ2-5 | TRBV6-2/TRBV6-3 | TGTGCCAGCAGTTACGCAGATCAAGAGACCCAGTACTTC | CASSYADQETQYF
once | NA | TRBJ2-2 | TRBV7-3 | TGTGCCAGCAGCCCCTACCTAGTTAACACCGGGGAGCTGTTTTTT | CASSPYLVNTGELFF
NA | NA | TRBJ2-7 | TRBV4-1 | TGCGCCAGCAGCCAAGTTGGCGGCGGCTCCTACGAGCAGTACTTC | CASSQVGGGSYEQYF
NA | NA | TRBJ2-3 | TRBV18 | TGTGCCAGCTCACCTCCAGGGGGCACAGATACGCAGTATTTT | CASSPPGGTDTQYF
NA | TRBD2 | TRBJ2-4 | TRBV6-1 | TGTGCCAGCAGGAATCGGGGTGGCGGGAGAGGGGCCAAAAACATTCAGTACTTC | CASRNRGGGRGAKNIQYF
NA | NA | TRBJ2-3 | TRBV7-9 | TGTGCCAGCAGCGTACGAACAGGGTCAGATACGCAGTATTTT | CASSVRTGSDTQYF
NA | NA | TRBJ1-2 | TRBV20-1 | TGCAGTGCTAGAGATCGAGCTAACTATGGCTACACCTTC | CSARDRANYGYTF
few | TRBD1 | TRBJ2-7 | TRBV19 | TGTGCCAGTAGTGGGTCTAGGGGGACAGCATCCTACGAGCAGTACTTC | CASSGSRGTASYEQYF
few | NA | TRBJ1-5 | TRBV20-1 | TGCAGTGCTAGAGATCAGAGTTGGACATTCGGTAGGACCCAGCATTTT | CSARDQSWTFGRTQHF
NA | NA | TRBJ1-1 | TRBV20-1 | TGCAGTGCTCCTCAGCCTACAGGAAACACTGAAGCTTTCTTT | CSAPQPTGNTEAFF
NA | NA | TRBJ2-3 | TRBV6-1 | TGTGCCACCGTCCGGGGCAGTGGCATTTTGGATACGCAGTATTTT | CATVRGSGILDTQYF
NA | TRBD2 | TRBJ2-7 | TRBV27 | TGTGCCAGCAGTGCTAACCCGGGACTAGCGGGAGGGCGCTCCTACGAGCAGTACTTC | CASSANPGLAGGRSYEQYF
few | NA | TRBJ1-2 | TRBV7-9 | TGTGCCAGCAGCTTAGTGGGGGATAACTATGGCTACACCTTC | CASSLVGDNYGYTF
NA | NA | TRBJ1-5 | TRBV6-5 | TGTGCCAGCAGTTCAGGGGTTGGGCTGGGTAGCAATCAGCCCCAGCATTTT | CASSSGVGLGSNQPQHF
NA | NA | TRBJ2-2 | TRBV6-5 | TGTGCCAGCAGTTGGGAGGTGGGCGGGGAGCTGTTTTTT | CASSWEVGGELFF
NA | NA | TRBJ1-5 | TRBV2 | TGTGCCTGGGTGGAGCATAGTAGGCAGGCGCTCAATGGGGGTCAGCCCCAGCATTTT | CAWVEHSRQALNGGQPQHF
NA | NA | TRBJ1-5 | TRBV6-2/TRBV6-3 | TGTGCCAGCAGTTACGGTGGCAGGGAAAGGAATCAGCCCCAGCATTTT | CASSYGGRERNQPQHF
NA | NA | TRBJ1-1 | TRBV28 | TGTGCCAGCAGTTTGTTGGGCGCGCTTCACACTGAAGCTTTCTTT | CASSLLGALHTEAFF
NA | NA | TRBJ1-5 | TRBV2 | TGTGCCAGCAGTGATCTAGGACTCCATAGCAATCAGCCCCAGCATTTT | CASSDLGLHSNQPQHF
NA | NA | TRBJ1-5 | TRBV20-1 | TGCAGTGCCCGCCCGGACAGTGATCAGCCCCAGCATTTT | CSARPDSDQPQHF
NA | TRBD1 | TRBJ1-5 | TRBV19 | TGTGCCAGTAGTCCGCGACAGGGAAAGCTCGATTTAAGCAATCAGCCCCAGCATTTT | CASSPRQGKLDLSNQPQHF
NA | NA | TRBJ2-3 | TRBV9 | TGTGCCAGCGTCCGCGGGGGCCCCACAGATACGCAGTATTTT | CASVRGGPTDTQYF
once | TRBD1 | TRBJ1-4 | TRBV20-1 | TGCAGTGCTAGAAGAGGGGGCGCGGATGAAAAACTGTTTTTT | CSARRGGADEKLFF
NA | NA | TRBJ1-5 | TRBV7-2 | TGTGCCAGCAGCTCCTTCAATGGGGGCCTCAATCAGCCCCAGCATTTC | CASSSFNGGLNQPQHF
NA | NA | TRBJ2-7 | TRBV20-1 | TGCAGTGCTAGGAATTTAGCGGACTCCTCCTACGAGCAGTACTTC | CSARNLADSSYEQYF
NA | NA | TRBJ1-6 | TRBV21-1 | TGTGCCAGCAGCAAAGTTGGGGTTCGTAATTCACCCCTCCACTTT | CASSKVGVRNSPLHF
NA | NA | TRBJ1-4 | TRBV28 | TGTGCCAGCAGCTCGGAGGAAAAACTGTTTTTT | CASSSEEKLFF